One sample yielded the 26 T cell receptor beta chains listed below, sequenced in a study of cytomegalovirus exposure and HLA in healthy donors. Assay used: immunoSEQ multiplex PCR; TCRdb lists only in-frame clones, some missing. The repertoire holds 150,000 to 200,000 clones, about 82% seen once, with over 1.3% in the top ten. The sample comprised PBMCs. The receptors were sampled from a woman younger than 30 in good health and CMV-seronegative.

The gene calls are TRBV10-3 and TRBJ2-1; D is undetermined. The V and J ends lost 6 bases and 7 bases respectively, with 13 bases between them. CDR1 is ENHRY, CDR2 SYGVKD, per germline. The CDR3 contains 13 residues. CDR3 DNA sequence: TGTGCCATCAGAGCTGACAAGATTAATGAGCAGTTCTTC. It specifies CAIRADKINEQFF.

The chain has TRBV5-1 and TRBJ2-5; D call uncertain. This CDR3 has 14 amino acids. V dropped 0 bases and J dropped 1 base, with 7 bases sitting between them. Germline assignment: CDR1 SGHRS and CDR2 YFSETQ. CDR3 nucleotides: TGCGCCAGCAGCTTGGTTTCAGGCCAAGAGACCCAGTACTTC. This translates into CASSLVSGQETQYF.

The chain's CDR3 is CASSEWGQGRYSGNTIYF. CDR3 DNA sequence: TGTGCCAGCAGTGAGTGGGGACAGGGCCGATACTCTGGAAACACCATATATTTT. The chain joins TRBV2 to TRBJ1-3; 9 positions agree with TRBD1. Trimming at V came to 3 bases and at J to 0 bases, leaving 9 bases not matched to a gene. CDR3 length: 18 residues. Germline V gene sequence: CDR1 SNHLY, CDR2 FYNNEI.

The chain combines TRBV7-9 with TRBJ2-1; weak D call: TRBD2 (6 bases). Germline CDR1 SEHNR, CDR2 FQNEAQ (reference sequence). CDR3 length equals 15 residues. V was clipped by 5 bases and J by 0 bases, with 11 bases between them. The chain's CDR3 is CASSRDGGSYNEQFF. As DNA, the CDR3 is TGTGCCAGCAGCCGGGACGGGGGCTCCTACAATGAGCAGTTCTTC.

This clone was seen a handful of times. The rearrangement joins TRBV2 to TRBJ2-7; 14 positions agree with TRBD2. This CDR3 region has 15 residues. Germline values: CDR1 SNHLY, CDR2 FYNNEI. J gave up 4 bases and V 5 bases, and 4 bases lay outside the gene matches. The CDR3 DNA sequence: TGTGCCAGCAGTTGGACTAGCGGGAGGAGGTACGAGCAGTACTTC. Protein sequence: CASSWTSGRRYEQYF.

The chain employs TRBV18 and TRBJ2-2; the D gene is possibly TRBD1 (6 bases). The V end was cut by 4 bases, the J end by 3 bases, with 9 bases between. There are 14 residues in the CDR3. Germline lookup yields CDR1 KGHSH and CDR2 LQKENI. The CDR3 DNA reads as TGTGCCAGCTCACTGAACAGGGACACCGGGGAGCTGTTTTTT. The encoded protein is CASSLNRDTGELFF.

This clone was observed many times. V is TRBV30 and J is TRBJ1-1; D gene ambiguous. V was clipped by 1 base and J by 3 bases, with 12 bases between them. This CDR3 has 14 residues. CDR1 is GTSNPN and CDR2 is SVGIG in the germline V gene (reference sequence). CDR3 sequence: CAWSGEGYDTEAFF. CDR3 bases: TGTGCCTGGAGTGGAGAGGGTTATGACACTGAAGCTTTCTTT.

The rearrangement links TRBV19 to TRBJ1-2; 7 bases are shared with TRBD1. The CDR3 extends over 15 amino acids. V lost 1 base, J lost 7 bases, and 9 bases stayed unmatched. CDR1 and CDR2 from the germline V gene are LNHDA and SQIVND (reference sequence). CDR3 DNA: TGTGCCAGTAGTATAGGTAAAGGGGGCGCCAGTGGCTACACCTTC. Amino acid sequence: CASSIGKGGASGYTF.

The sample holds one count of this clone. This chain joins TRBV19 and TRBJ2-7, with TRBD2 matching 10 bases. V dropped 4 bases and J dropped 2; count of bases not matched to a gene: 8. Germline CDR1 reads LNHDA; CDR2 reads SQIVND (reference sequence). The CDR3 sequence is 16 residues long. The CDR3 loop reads CASSTRVSGRPYEQYF. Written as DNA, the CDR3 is TGTGCCAGTAGTACCCGGGTTAGCGGGAGGCCCTACGAGCAGTACTTC.

In nucleotides, the CDR3 is TGTGCCAGCAGCTTATCGGCGGGAGCGGGGTACGAGCAGTACTTC. Its translation: CASSLSAGAGYEQYF. This rearrangement joins TRBV11-2 to TRBJ2-7; 7 bases agree with TRBD2. V lost 2 bases, J lost 4 bases, and 8 bases stayed unmatched. Per germline, CDR1 SGHAT and CDR2 FQNNGV. The CDR3 is 15 residues long.

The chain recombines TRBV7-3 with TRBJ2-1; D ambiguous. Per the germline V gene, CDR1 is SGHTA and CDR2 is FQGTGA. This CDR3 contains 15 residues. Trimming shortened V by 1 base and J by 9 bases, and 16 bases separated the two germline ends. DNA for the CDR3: TGTGCCAGCAGCTTAAGTGTTGTTGATCCGGGTGAGCAGTTCTTC. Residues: CASSLSVVDPGEQFF.

In nucleotides, the CDR3 is TGTGCCATCAGTGAGACATCAGGGGCTAGAGGGACTGAAGCTTTCTTT. It translates to CAISETSGARGTEAFF. The chain combines TRBV10-3 with TRBJ1-1, with a weak D call TRBD1 (6 bases). Germline V gives CDR1 ENHRY, CDR2 SYGVKD. V shed 2 bases and J shed 5 bases, with 18 bases lying between them. This CDR3 has 16 residues.

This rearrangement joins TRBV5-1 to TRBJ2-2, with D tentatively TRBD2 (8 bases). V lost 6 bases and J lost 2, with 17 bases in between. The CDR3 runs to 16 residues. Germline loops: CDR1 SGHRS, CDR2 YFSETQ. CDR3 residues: CASTRGSGGNTGELFF. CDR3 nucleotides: TGCGCCAGCACCAGGGGGAGCGGGGGAAACACCGGGGAGCTGTTTTTT.

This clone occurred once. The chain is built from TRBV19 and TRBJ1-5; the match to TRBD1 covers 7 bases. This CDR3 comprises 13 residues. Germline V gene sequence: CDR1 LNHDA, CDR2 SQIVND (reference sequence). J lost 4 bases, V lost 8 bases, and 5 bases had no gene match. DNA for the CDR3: TGTGCCAGTTTATCAGGGGGAAATCAGCCCCAGCATTTT. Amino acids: CASLSGGNQPQHF. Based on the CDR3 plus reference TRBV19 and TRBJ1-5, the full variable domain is DGGITQSPKYLFRKEGQNVTLSCEQNLNHDAMYWYRQDPGQGLRLIYYSQIVNDFQKGDIAEGYSVSREKKESFPLTVTSAQKNPTAFYLCASLSGGNQPQHFGDGTRLSIL.

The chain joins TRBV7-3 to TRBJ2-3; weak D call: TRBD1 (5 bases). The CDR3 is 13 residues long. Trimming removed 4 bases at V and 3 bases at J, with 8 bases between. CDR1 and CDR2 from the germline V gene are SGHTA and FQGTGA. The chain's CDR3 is CASSSTVTDTQYF. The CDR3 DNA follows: TGTGCCAGCAGCTCGACAGTTACAGATACGCAGTATTTT.

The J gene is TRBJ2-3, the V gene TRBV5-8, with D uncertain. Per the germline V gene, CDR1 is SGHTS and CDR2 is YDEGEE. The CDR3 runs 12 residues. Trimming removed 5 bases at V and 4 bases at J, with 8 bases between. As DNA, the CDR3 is TGTGCCAGCAGTCCACTGGCAGATACGCAGTATTTT. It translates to CASSPLADTQYF.

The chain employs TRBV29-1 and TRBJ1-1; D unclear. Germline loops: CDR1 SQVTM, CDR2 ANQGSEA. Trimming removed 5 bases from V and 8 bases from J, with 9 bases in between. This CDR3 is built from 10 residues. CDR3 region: CSVFPEEAFF. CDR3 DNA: TGCAGCGTTTTCCCAGAAGAAGCTTTCTTT.

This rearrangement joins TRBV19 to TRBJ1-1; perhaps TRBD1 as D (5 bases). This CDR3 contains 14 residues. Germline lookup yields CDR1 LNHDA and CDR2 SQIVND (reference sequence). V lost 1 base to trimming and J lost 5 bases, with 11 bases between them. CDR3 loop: CASSIGRVVTEAFF. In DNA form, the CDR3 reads TGTGCCAGTAGTATAGGCAGGGTTGTAACTGAAGCTTTCTTT.

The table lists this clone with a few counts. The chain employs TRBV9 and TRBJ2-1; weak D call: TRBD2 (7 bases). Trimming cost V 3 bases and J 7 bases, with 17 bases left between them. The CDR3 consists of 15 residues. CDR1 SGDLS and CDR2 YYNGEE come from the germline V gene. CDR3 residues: CASSGGRGATNEQFF. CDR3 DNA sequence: TGTGCCAGCAGCGGTGGGAGGGGGGCTACGAATGAGCAGTTCTTC.

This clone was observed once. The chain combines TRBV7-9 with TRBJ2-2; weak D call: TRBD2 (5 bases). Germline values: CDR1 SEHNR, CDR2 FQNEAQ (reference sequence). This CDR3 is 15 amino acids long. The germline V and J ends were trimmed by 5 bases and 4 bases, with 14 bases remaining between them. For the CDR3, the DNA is TGTGCCAGCAGCCCCTTTACGGGGAGCACCGGGGAGCTGTTTTTT. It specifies CASSPFTGSTGELFF.

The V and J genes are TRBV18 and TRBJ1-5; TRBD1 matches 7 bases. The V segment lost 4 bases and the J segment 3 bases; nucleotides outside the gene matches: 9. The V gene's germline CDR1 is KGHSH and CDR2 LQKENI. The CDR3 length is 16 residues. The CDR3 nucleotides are TGTGCCAGCTCACGCCTCGACAGGGTGGACAATCAGCCCCAGCATTTT. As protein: CASSRLDRVDNQPQHF.

CDR3 region: CASSRGNSGNTIYF. CDR3 DNA sequence: TGTGCCAGCAGCCGAGGCAACTCTGGAAACACCATATATTTT. The chain joins TRBV7-9 to TRBJ1-3; unclear D gene. The V gene's germline CDR1 is SEHNR and CDR2 FQNEAQ (reference sequence). The germline V and J ends were trimmed by 5 bases and 0 bases, with 8 bases remaining between them. This CDR3 is built from 14 residues.

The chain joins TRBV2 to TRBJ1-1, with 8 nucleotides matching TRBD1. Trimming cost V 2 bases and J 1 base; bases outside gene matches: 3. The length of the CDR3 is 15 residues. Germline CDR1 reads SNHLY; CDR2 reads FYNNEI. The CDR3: CASSEWQGANTEAFF. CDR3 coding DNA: TGTGCCAGCAGTGAATGGCAGGGGGCGAACACTGAAGCTTTCTTT.

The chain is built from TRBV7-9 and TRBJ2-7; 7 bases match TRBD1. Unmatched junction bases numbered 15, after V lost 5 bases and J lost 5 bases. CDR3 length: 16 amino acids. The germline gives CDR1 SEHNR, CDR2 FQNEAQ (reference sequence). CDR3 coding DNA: TGTGCCAGCAGCCTGCAGAAGCCTCTCGGGACAGACGAGCAGTACTTC. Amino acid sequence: CASSLQKPLGTDEQYF. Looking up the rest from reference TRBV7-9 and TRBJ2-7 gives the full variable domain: DTGVSQNPRHKITKRGQNVTFRCDPISEHNRLYWYRQTLGQGPEFLTYFQNEAQLEKSRLLSDRFSAERPKGSFSTLEIQRTEQGDSAMYLCASSLQKPLGTDEQYFGPGTRLTVT.

The CDR3 region has the DNA TGTGCCAGCAGTGAAGGATCAGGGGCGTTGTCCAAAAACATTCAGTACTTC. It codes for CASSEGSGALSKNIQYF. This sequence joins TRBV2 and TRBJ2-4; D is possibly TRBD1 (6 bases). CDR1 and CDR2 (germline): SNHLY, FYNNEI. The CDR3 consists of 17 residues. Trimming pared 1 base from V and 2 bases from J, leaving 15 bases between.

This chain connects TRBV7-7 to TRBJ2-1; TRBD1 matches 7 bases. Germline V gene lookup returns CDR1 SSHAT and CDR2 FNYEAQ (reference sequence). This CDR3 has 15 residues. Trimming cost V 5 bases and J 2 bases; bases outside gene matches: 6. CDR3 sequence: CASSPGQAAYNEQFF. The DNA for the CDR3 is TGTGCCAGCAGCCCTGGACAGGCCGCCTACAATGAGCAGTTCTTC.